The present TCR beta chain was sequenced within a study of cytomegalovirus exposure and HLA in healthy donors. Whole-study findings and limits: Among TCR beta chains, those listed as cytomegalovirus-associated numbered about 150. Immune exposure was documented only through CMV serostatus. Further analysis, carried out later, found HLA-associated TCR beta chains more clonally expanded than equally common other chains. HLA allele associations emerged for 15,000 to 20,000 TCR beta sequences in a later analysis, at 0.05 false discovery rate.

Use of 60 Vbeta and 13 Jbeta primers characterized the PCR. Assay: immunoSEQ multiplex PCR; the TCRdb copy retains only in-frame clones and omits some. Altogether around 200,000 clones are present, under 85% being singletons, with the ten largest covering about 1.6%. As to this clone: Its antigen is currently unknown.

V trimming: 2 bases; J trimming: 1 base; junction bases outside the gene matches: 2. Looked up from germline, CDR1 is SGDLS and CDR2 is YYNGEE. The CDR3 totals 14 residues. Sample: PBMCs. The clonotype comes from a man aged 50-60 years in good health and CMV-seronegative. The chain combines TRBV9 with TRBJ2-5; 7 bases fit TRBD1. CDR3 sequence (DNA): TGTGCCAGCAGCGTCCGACAGGGCCAAGAGACCCAGTACTTC. Amino acid sequence: CASSVRQGQETQYF.